A single sample is the source of the 7 T cell receptor beta chains below, sequenced in a study of blood T cell repertoires in COVID-19. The protocol was immunoSEQ multiplex PCR, while the TCRdb copy is restricted to in-frame clones and leaves out a portion. Of around 340,000 clones listed, around 83% are singletons. The sequenced sample was peripheral blood. These receptors all stem from a young man with active or convalescent COVID-19.

The chain employs TRBV7-2 and TRBJ2-7, with 12 positions matching TRBD2. Germline V gene data show CDR1 as SGHTA and CDR2 as FQGNSA. The CDR3 runs to 16 residues. V shed 3 bases, J shed 2 bases, and the junction held 5 bases outside the gene matches. In DNA form, the CDR3 reads TGTGCCAGCAGCTTTACTAGCGGGGGGCTAACCTACGAGCAGTACTTC. Translating it yields CASSFTSGGLTYEQYF.

The CDR3 here is CAWSVGRTGELFF. CDR3 sequence (DNA): TGTGCCTGGAGTGTGGGCCGTACCGGGGAGCTGTTTTTT. The chain combines TRBV30 with TRBJ2-2; D not resolved. The CDR3 is 13 residues long. The germline V gene has CDR1 GTSNPN and CDR2 SVGIG (reference sequence). V was cut by 0 bases and J by 5 bases, with 7 bases left in between.

V gene TRBV7-3 combines with J gene TRBJ1-1; perhaps TRBD1 as D (5 bases). The CDR3 covers 14 residues. V lost 5 bases and J 10 bases, leaving 20 bases between the germline ends. Germline CDR1 reads SGHTA; CDR2 reads FQGTGA. CDR3 sequence: CASSPGRGYVSAFF. The CDR3 DNA sequence: TGTGCCAGCAGCCCAGGACGGGGGTATGTTTCAGCTTTCTTT.

V gene TRBV7-9 combines with J gene TRBJ2-5, with D tentatively TRBD1 (8 bases). Germline values: CDR1 SEHNR, CDR2 FQNEAQ (reference sequence). V lost 5 bases, J lost 4 bases, and 11 bases lay in between. The CDR3 runs 13 residues. The CDR3 nucleotides read TGTGCCAGCAGCCACAGGGGGGGAGAGACCCAGTACTTC. Translation gives CASSHRGGETQYF.

V and J are TRBV9 and TRBJ2-7; TRBD2 agrees at 9 bases. Germline-derived CDR1 and CDR2 are SGDLS and YYNGEE. CDR3 length equals 15 residues. V gave up 4 bases and J gave up 5 bases; unmatched junction bases: 10. In DNA, the CDR3 is TGTGCCAGCAGCCCTCGGGCGGGAGGGAACCACGAGCAGTACTTC. This gives the protein CASSPRAGGNHEQYF.

The chain employs TRBV21-1 and TRBJ1-5; TRBD1 is the table's D call, not checked against the DNA. TRBV21-1 is a pseudogene. The CDR3 is 14 residues long. CDR3 loop: CASGATRNNQPQHF. CDR3 DNA sequence: TGTGCCAGCGGGGCGACACGCAACAATCAGCCCCAGCATTTT.

Concerning this clone: Given a much more abundant clone one base away, this may be a read error. The rearrangement uses TRBV2 and TRBJ2-5; TRBD1 agrees at 7 bases. The CDR3 has 15 amino acids. Germline CDR1 reads SNHLY; CDR2 reads FYNNEI. Unmatched junction bases numbered 11, after V lost 3 bases and J lost 7 bases. CDR3 protein: CASSEGRDSGGTQYF. The CDR3, as DNA: TGTGCCAGCAGTGAGGGCCGGGACAGTGGGGGGACCCAGTACTTC.